This T cell receptor beta chain was observed in a study of cytomegalovirus exposure and HLA in healthy donors. The PCR had 60 Vbeta and 13 Jbeta primers. Produced via immunoSEQ multiplex PCR; TCRdb's table is partial and in-frame only. The sample records about 160,000 clones, about four fifths being singletons. There are 14 residues in the CDR3. With 4 bases removed from V and 7 bases from J, the gap between germline ends came to 14 bases. CDR1 and CDR2 (germline): SGHVS, FNYEAQ. The sequencing sample was made of PBMCs. The clonotype originates from a woman under 30 in good health and CMV-seronegative. The rearrangement links TRBV7-6 to TRBJ2-1, with D maybe TRBD1 (5 bases). CDR3 coding DNA: TGTGCCAGCAGCTCAGGTTCGACAGTTAATGAGCAGTTCTTC. Amino acids: CASSSGSTVNEQFF.